The rows below give T cell receptor beta chains drawn from one sample of a study of T cells in Graves' hyperthyroidism and ophthalmopathy. TCRdb itself ran the multiplex PCR reads through MiXCR, one entry per CDR3 protein. Found here are approximately 600,000 distinct CDR3 sequences, approximately 15% of them singletons; the top ten hold 5% to 7%. The material sequenced was blood. These receptor sequences come from a woman between 25 and 40 years old with Graves' hyperthyroidism that later progressed to Graves' ophthalmopathy. Each CDR3 is given with its conserved first and last residue. A D gene is named only where the DNA matches it firmly. A clone size is listed for some rows: how often the clone was seen (once, few, many), or a class if it is expanded.

CDR3,DNA,D,size,V,J
CASSLMDAYNEQFF,TGTGCCAGCAGCCTCATGGACGCCTACAATGAGCAGTTCTTC,-,many,TRBV3-1,TRBJ2-1
CASSHPTSSYNEQFF,TGTGCCAGCAGCCATCCCACCTCCTCCTACAATGAGCAGTTCTTC,-,-,TRBV7-9,TRBJ2-1
CASSPGLSQETQYF,TGTGCCAGCAGCCCGGGACTATCACAAGAGACCCAGTACTTC,TRBD2,many,TRBV3-1,TRBJ2-5
CSASEAVPKNIQYF,TGCAGTGCTAGTGAAGCGGTTCCCAAAAACATTCAGTACTTC,-,many,TRBV20-1,TRBJ2-4
CASSQGETGASETQYF,TGTGCCAGCAGCCAAGGGGAGACAGGGGCATCAGAGACCCAGTACTTC,TRBD1,many,TRBV3-1,TRBJ2-5
CASSLGGMENIQYF,TGCGCCAGCAGCTTGGGAGGGATGGAAAACATTCAGTACTTC,-,-,TRBV5-1,TRBJ2-4
CASSQGAGGNYEQYF,TGCGCCAGCAGCCAAGGGGCAGGGGGCAACTACGAGCAGTACTTC,TRBD1,few,TRBV4-3,TRBJ2-7
CASSLIAHKEDTQYF,TGTGCCAGCAGTTTAATTGCCCACAAAGAGGATACGCAGTATTTT,-,many,TRBV27,TRBJ2-3
CASSIWPSYEQYF,TGTGCCAGCAGTATCTGGCCCAGCTACGAGCAGTACTTC,-,many,TRBV28,TRBJ2-7
CASGKGLFNNEQFF,TGTGCCAGCGGTAAAGGACTCTTTAACAATGAGCAGTTCTTC,-,many,TRBV6-1,TRBJ2-1
CASSLYGTANYGYTF,TGTGCCAGCAGTTTATATGGGACAGCTAACTATGGCTACACCTTC,TRBD1,-,TRBV28,TRBJ1-2
CASSLNGPSTEAFF,TGTGCCAGCAGCTTGAACGGCCCGAGCACTGAAGCTTTCTTT,-,few,TRBV5-4,TRBJ1-1
CASRSGANYGYTF,TGTGCCAGCAGGTCCGGAGCTAACTATGGCTACACCTTC,-,-,TRBV2,TRBJ1-2
CASTLNNEQFF,TGTGCCAGCACACTCAACAATGAGCAGTTCTTC,-,many,TRBV12-3/TRBV12-4,TRBJ2-1
CASSYVQGPTYEQYF,TGTGCCAGCAGTTACGTACAGGGGCCCACCTACGAGCAGTACTTC,TRBD1,many,TRBV6-5,TRBJ2-7
CASSLEMYTGELFF,TGTGCCAGCAGCTTAGAGATGTACACCGGGGAGCTGTTTTTT,-,few,TRBV7-9,TRBJ2-2
CSASLTGPQNIQYF,TGCAGTGCTAGCCTGACAGGGCCTCAAAACATTCAGTACTTC,TRBD1,many,TRBV20-1,TRBJ2-4
CSVYRTGFLEQYF,TGCAGCGTTTACCGGACAGGTTTTCTCGAGCAGTACTTC,TRBD1,few,TRBV29-1,TRBJ2-7
CASSPDGGNYNEQFF,TGTGCCAGCTCACCCGACGGGGGCAACTACAATGAGCAGTTCTTC,-,few,TRBV18,TRBJ2-1
CASSSGPGLVANVLTF,TGTGCCAGCAGTTCGGGACCGGGTCTGGTGGCCAACGTCCTGACTTTC,-,many,TRBV28,TRBJ2-6
CASSLRQGGTGELFF,TGTGCCAGCAGTTTAAGGCAGGGAGGTACCGGGGAGCTGTTTTTT,-,many,TRBV12-3/TRBV12-4,TRBJ2-2
CASSVAGLTGELFF,TGTGCCAGCAGCGTAGCGGGGCTCACCGGGGAGCTGTTTTTT,-,many,TRBV9,TRBJ2-2
CSFWTGSNEKLFF,TGCAGCTTTTGGACAGGGTCTAATGAAAAACTGTTTTTT,TRBD1,-,TRBV29-1,TRBJ1-4
CASSLGTGTYGYTF,TGCGCCAGCAGCCTCGGGACAGGGACCTATGGCTACACCTTC,TRBD1,many,TRBV5-1,TRBJ1-2
CASNKGAGRGNEQYF,TGTGCCAGCAACAAGGGGGCCGGACGGGGCAACGAGCAGTACTTC,TRBD1,many,TRBV12-3/TRBV12-4,TRBJ2-7
CATSRETGTPKGAQYF,TGTGCCACCAGCAGAGAAACCGGGACACCCAAAGGGGCCCAGTACTTC,-,-,TRBV15,TRBJ2-5
CSAREVQGGQPQHF,TGCAGTGCTAGGGAAGTCCAGGGTGGACAGCCCCAGCATTTT,-,many,TRBV20-1,TRBJ1-5
CASSRSVGGNTDTQYF,TGTGCCAGCAGCCGTTCCGTAGGGGGGAACACAGATACGCAGTATTTT,-,many,TRBV3-1,TRBJ2-3
CASRTTNEKLFF,TGTGCCAGCAGGACAACTAATGAAAAACTGTTTTTT,-,many,TRBV2,TRBJ1-4
CASSRAGQRVDEQYF,TGTGCCAGCAGCCGGGCAGGACAAAGGGTGGACGAGCAGTACTTC,-,few,TRBV9,TRBJ2-7
CASSLDRAGGQPQHF,TGTGCCAGCAGCTTGGACAGGGCCGGGGGTCAGCCCCAGCATTTT,TRBD1,many,TRBV7-2,TRBJ1-5
CAWSVGLVGNQPQHF,TGTGCCTGGAGTGTAGGGTTGGTGGGCAATCAGCCCCAGCATTTT,-,many,TRBV30,TRBJ1-5